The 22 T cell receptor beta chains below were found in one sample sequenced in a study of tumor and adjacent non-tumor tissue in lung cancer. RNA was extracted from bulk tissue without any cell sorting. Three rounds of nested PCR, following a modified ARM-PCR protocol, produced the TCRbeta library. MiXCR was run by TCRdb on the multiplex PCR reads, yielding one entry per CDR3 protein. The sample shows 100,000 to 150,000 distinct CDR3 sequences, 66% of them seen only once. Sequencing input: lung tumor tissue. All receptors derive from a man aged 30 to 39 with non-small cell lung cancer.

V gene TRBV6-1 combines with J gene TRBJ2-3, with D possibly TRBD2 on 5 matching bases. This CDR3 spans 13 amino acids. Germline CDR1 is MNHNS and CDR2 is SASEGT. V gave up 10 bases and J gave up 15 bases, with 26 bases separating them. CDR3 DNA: TGTGCCACCTCGACCCCGGGGAAGAATACACATTATTTT. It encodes CATSTPGKNTHYF.

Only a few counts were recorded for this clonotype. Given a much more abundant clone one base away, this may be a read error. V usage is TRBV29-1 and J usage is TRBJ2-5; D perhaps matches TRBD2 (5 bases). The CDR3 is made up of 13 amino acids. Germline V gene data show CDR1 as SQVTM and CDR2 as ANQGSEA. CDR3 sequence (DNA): TGCTGCGTTGAATCCCCCAGAGGGGAGACCCAGTACTTC. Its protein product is CCVESPRGETQYF.

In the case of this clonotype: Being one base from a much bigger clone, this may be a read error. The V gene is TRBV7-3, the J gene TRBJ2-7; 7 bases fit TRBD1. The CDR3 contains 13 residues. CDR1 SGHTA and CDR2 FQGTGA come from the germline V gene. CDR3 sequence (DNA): TGTGTCAGCAGCTTAAGTCCAGGGGGCGAGCAGTACTTC. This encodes CVSSLSPGGEQYF.

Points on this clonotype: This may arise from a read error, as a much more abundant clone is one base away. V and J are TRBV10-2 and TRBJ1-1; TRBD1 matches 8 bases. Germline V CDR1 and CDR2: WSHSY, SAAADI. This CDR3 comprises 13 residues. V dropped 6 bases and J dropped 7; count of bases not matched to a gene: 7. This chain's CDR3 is CASSGQGGIEAFF. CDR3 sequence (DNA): TGCGCCAGCAGCGGACAGGGCGGCATTGAAGCTTTCTTT.

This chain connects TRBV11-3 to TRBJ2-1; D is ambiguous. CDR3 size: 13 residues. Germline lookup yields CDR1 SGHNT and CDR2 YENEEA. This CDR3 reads CACSPIPGNEQFF. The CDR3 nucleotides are TGTGCATGCAGCCCCATACCTGGCAATGAGCAGTTCTTC.

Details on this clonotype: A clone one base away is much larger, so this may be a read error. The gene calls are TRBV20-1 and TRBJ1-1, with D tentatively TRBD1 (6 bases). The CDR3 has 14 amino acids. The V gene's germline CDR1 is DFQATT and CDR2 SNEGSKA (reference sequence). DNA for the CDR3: TGCAGTGCTATACAGGGATTGGGGAACACTGAAGTTTTCTTT. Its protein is CSAIQGLGNTEVFF.

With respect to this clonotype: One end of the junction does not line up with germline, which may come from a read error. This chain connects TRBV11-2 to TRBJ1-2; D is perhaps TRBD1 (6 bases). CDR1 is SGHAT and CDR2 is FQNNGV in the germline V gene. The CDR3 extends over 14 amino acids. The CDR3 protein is CASSLVRQGHGYTF. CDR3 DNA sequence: TGTGCCAGTAGCTTAGTTCGCCAGGGGCATGGCTACACCTTC.

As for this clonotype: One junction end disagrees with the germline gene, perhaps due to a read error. CDR3 bases: TGCAGTGGTAGACCAATAGGGGGAGCGACTCAGCCCCAGCATTTT. Protein product: CSGRPIGGATQPQHF. The chain joins TRBV20-1 to TRBJ1-5, with a possible D match to TRBD1 (6 bases). Germline CDR1 is DFQATT and CDR2 is SNEGSKA (reference sequence). The CDR3 extends over 15 amino acids.

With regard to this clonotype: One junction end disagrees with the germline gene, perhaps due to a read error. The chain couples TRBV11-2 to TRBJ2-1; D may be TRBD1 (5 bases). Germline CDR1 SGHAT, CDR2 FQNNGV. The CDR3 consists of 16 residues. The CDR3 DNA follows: TGCGCCAGCAGCCTCAATGTCAGGGAAAGATCATATGAGCAGTTCTTC. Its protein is CASSLNVRERSYEQFF.

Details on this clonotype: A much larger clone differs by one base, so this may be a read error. CDR3 in amino acids: CSAGEENGTFF. The CDR3 DNA sequence: TGCAGTGCAGGGGAGGAGAACGGGACTTTCTTT. The chain is built from TRBV20-1 and TRBJ1-1; maybe TRBD1 (5 bases). The CDR3 is made up of 11 amino acids. CDR1 and CDR2 from the germline V gene are DFQATT and SNEGSKA (reference sequence). Trimming took off 6 bases at V and 12 bases at J, with 17 bases between the two ends.

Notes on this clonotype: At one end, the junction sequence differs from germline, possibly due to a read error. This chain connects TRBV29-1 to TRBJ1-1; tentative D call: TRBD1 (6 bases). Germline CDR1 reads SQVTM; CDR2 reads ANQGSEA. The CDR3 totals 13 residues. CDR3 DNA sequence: TGCAGCGCAAGGCCGGGACATCAAACTGAAGCTTCCTTT. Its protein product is CSARPGHQTEASF.

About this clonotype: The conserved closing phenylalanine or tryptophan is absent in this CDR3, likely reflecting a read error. CDR3 in DNA: TGCAGTGCTAGAGCCTTTCTCCCAGACTATTCCCTCTACGAGCAGTACCTC. Translation gives CSARAFLPDYSLYEQYL. V is TRBV20-1 and J is TRBJ2-7; tentative D call: TRBD2 (5 bases). Germline-derived CDR1 and CDR2 are DFQATT and SNEGSKA (reference sequence). This CDR3 comprises 17 residues. With 1 base removed from V and 3 bases from J, the gap between germline ends came to 22 bases.

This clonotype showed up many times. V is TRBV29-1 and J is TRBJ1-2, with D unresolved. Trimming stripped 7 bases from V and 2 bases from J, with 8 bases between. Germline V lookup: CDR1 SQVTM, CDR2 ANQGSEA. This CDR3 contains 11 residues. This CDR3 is CSARVNYGYTF. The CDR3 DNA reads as TGCAGCGCCCGGGTCAACTATGGCTACACCTTC.

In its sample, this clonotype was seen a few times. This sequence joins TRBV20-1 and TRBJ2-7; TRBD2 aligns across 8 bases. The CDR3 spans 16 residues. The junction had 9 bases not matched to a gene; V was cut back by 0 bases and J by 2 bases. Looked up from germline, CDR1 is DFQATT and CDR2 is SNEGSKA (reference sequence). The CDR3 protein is CSARDGLAGSTYEQYF. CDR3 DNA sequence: TGCAGTGCTAGAGATGGCCTAGCGGGTTCTACCTACGAGCAGTACTTC.

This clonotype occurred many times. Written as DNA, the CDR3 is TGTGCCAGCAGTACAACCGGGACAGGGGATCTAAAAGTGACTTTC. The encoded protein is CASSTTGTGDLKVTF. The chain joins TRBV6-5 to TRBJ2-6, with 10 bases that match TRBD1. CDR3 length equals 15 residues. V lost 5 bases to trimming and J lost 17 bases; unmatched junction nucleotides: 15. The V gene's germline CDR1 is MNHEY and CDR2 SVGAGI.

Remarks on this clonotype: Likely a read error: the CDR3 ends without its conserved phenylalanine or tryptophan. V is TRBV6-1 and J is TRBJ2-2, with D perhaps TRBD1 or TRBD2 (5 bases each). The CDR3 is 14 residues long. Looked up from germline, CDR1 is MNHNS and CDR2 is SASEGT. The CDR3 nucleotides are TGTGCCAGGAGTGCCGGGGCCTACACCGGGGAGCTGTTTGTT. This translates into CARSAGAYTGELFV.

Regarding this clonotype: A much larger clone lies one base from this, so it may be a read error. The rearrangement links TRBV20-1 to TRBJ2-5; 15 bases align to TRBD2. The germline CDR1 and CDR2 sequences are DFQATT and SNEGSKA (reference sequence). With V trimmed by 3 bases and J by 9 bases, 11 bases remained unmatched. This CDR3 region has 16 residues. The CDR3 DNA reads TGCAGTGCTAGGCACCCGGGACTAGCGGGGGGCGTGGCCCAGTACTTC. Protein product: CSARHPGLAGGVAQYF.

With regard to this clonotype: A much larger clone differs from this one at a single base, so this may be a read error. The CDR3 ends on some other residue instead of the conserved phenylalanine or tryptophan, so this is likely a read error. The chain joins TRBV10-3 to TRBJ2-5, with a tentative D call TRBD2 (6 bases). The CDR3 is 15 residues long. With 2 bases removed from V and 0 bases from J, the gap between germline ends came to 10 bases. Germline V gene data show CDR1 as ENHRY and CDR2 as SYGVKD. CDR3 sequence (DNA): TGTGCCATCAGTGAGGGGCGGGACCACCAAGAGACCCAGTACATC. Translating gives CAISEGRDHQETQYI.

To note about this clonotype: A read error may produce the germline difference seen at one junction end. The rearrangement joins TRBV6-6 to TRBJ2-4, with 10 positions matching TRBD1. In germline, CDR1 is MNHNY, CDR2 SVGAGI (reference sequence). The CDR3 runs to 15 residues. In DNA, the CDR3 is TGTGCCAGCAATGGGGACAGGGGTTCCAAAATCATTCAGTACTTC. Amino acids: CASNGDRGSKIIQYF.

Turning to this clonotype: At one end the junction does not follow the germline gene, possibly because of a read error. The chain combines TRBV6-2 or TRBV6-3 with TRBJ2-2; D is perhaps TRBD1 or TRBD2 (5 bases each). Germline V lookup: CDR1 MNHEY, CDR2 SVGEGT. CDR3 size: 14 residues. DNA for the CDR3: TGTGACAGCAGTTACAGTGCAGGGTCCGGGGAACTGTTTTTT. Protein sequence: CDSSYSAGSGELFF.

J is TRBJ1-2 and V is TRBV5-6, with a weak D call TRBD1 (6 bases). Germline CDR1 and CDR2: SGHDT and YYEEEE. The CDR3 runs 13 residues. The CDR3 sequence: CASTKDRLTRYTF. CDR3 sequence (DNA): TGTGCTAGTACCAAAGACAGGCTTACTCGCTACACCTTC.

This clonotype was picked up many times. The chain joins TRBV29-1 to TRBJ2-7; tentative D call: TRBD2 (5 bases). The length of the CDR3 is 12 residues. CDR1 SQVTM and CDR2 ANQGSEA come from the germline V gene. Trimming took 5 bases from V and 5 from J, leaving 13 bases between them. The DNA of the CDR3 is TGCAGCGTTCGAGACCCGGAGGACGAGCAGTACTTC. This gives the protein CSVRDPEDEQYF.